The 20 T cell receptor beta chains presented below share a single source sample, sequenced in a study of persistence of HIV-infected CD4 T cells. No antigens are known for them. The immunoSEQ assay was version 4, run in survey mode. Produced via immunoSEQ multiplex PCR; TCRdb's table is partial and in-frame only. Seen here are approximately 13,000 clones, about three quarters observed once, and the top ten hold approximately 17%. Cells were stimulated with CMV-infected fibroblast lysates at 8 to 10 ug/mL. Sorting selected CD4+ T cells upregulating both CD40 ligand and CD69. Sequences were derived from CD4+ T cells sorted from PBMCs after approximately 19-hour stimulation, sampled from a patient who received antiretroviral therapy. These receptors were taken from an adult man with HIV who was CMV-seropositive.

The gene calls are TRBV15 and TRBJ2-1; 10 bases agree with TRBD1. Trimming cost V 5 bases and J 7 bases; bases outside gene matches: 8. Looked up from germline, CDR1 is LNHNV and CDR2 is YYDKDF (reference sequence). The CDR3 is 15 amino acids. CDR3 in DNA: TGTGCCACCAGCTCTCGACAGGGGGCACGGAATGAGCAGTTCTTC. Protein: CATSSRQGARNEQFF.

The CDR3 DNA reads as TGTGCCAGCAGCCGCGTACCAGGGGTTCGATCACCCCTCCACTTT. It is translated as CASSRVPGVRSPLHF. The J gene is TRBJ1-6, the V gene TRBV5-8, with D perhaps TRBD1 (6 bases). Germline CDR1 SGHTS, CDR2 YDEGEE. Trimming pared 4 bases from V and 10 bases from J, leaving 18 bases between. The CDR3 is made up of 15 amino acids.

This clone was observed a handful of times. J is TRBJ2-7 and V is TRBV5-1; D might be TRBD1 (6 bases). Trimming removed 4 bases from V and 5 bases from J, with 19 bases in between. This CDR3 is 15 amino acids long. Germline V gene data show CDR1 as SGHRS and CDR2 as YFSETQ. The CDR3 loop reads CASSTLSGAADEQYF. The CDR3 DNA reads TGCGCCAGCAGCACCCTCTCAGGGGCCGCCGACGAGCAGTACTTC.

This chain connects TRBV7-4 to TRBJ2-3, with a tentative D call TRBD2 (7 bases). Trimming took off 10 bases at V and 1 base at J, with 30 bases between the two ends. This CDR3 has 19 amino acids. Germline assignment: CDR1 SGHVT and CDR2 SQSDAQ. The CDR3 reads CATKRGGGSSGRCTDTQYF. As DNA, the CDR3 is TGTGCCACTAAACGTGGGGGCGGGTCTAGCGGCCGATGCACAGATACGCAGTATTTT.

The J gene is TRBJ2-7, the V gene TRBV5-1; 7 positions agree with TRBD2. The V gene's germline CDR1 is SGHRS and CDR2 YFSETQ. After removal of 2 bases from V and 7 bases from J, the junction contained 15 bases not matched to a gene. The CDR3 runs 16 residues. The CDR3 DNA reads as TGCGCCAGCAGCTTTTCTGGCCCCCCGGGGGGTGGAGAGCAGTACTTC. Its protein is CASSFSGPPGGGEQYF.

The rearrangement uses TRBV6-6 and TRBJ2-3; 10 bases map to TRBD2. CDR3 length: 13 residues. With V trimmed by 5 bases and J by 6 bases, 2 bases remained unmatched. The germline V gene has CDR1 MNHNY and CDR2 SVGAGI (reference sequence). CDR3 protein: CASSLAGADTQYF. The CDR3 DNA follows: TGTGCCAGCAGTCTAGCGGGGGCGGATACGCAGTATTTT.

This clone was seen only a few times. The gene calls are TRBV2 and TRBJ2-1, with D perhaps matching TRBD1 or TRBD2 (5 bases each). This CDR3 spans 14 amino acids. Per germline, CDR1 SNHLY and CDR2 FYNNEI. The V end was cut by 2 bases, the J end by 2 bases, with 7 bases between. The CDR3 DNA follows: TGTGCCAGCAGTGAACAGGGAGCCTACAATGAGCAGTTCTTC. It codes for CASSEQGAYNEQFF.

The chain carries TRBV7-2 and TRBJ2-7; D possibly corresponds to TRBD2 (6 bases). The CDR3 loop spans 13 amino acids. V lost 4 bases and J 3 bases, leaving 10 bases between the germline ends. Germline CDR1 is SGHTA and CDR2 is FQGNSA. CDR3 residues: CASSSGLVYEQYF. DNA of the CDR3: TGTGCCAGCAGCTCGGGACTCGTCTACGAGCAGTACTTC. The full variable domain, its missing parts supplied by reference TRBV7-2 and TRBJ2-7, is GAGVSQSPSNKVTEKGKDVELRCDPISGHTALYWYRQSLGQGLEFLIYFQGNSAPDKSGLPSDRFSAERTGGSVSTLTIQRTQQEDSAVYLCASSSGLVYEQYFGPGTRLTVT.

The chain joins TRBV7-6 to TRBJ1-4; 9 bases line up with TRBD1. CDR3 size: 15 residues. CDR1 and CDR2 (germline): SGHVS, FNYEAQ. The V gene end was trimmed by 5 bases and the J gene end by 7 bases; junction bases not matched to a gene: 8. DNA of the CDR3: TGTGCCAGCAGCGCGAGACAGGGGGGTGGTGAAAAACTGTTTTTT. Protein sequence: CASSARQGGGEKLFF.

The CDR3 DNA reads as TGCGCCAGCAGCCTACAGGGGGCCACTAATGAAAAACTGTTTTTT. Amino acid sequence: CASSLQGATNEKLFF. The gene calls are TRBV4-1 and TRBJ1-4; TRBD1 matches 9 bases. The CDR3 has 15 amino acids. V lost 4 bases to trimming and J lost 2 bases; unmatched junction nucleotides: 2. Germline values: CDR1 MGHRA, CDR2 YSYEKL.

The chain recombines TRBV20-1 with TRBJ2-3, with D uncertain. The ends were cut back, 6 bases at V and 3 bases at J, with 4 bases in the middle. The CDR3 runs 10 residues. CDR1 DFQATT and CDR2 SNEGSKA come from the germline V gene (reference sequence). In DNA form, the CDR3 reads TGCAGTGCCTGGACAGATACGCAGTATTTT. Translating gives CSAWTDTQYF.

This clone is judged medium-sized. The chain links TRBV5-1 to TRBJ1-5; 9 bases match TRBD1. CDR1 and CDR2 from the germline V gene are SGHRS and YFSETQ. The CDR3 has 15 residues. The trim removed 4 bases at V and 6 bases at J, leaving 8 bases unmatched. CDR3 loop: CASSVGTGSLQPQHF. The CDR3 nucleotides are TGCGCCAGCAGCGTGGGGACAGGGTCGCTTCAGCCCCAGCATTTT.

The CDR3 nucleotides read TGTGCCAGCAGCTTAAGTGGGCTCCGATCCTACAATGAGCAGTTCTTC. Its translation is CASSLSGLRSYNEQFF. V usage is TRBV7-3 and J usage is TRBJ2-1; D ambiguous. Germline CDR1 is SGHTA and CDR2 is FQGTGA. CDR3 length: 16 amino acids. V was trimmed by 1 base and J by 1 base, leaving 11 bases between them.

The chain uses TRBV5-1 and TRBJ1-1; D not certain. The germline gives CDR1 SGHRS, CDR2 YFSETQ. The CDR3 length is 13 residues. The V end was cut by 1 base, the J end by 5 bases, with 9 bases between. The DNA of the CDR3 is TGCGCCAGCAGCTTGAGTGGTATTACTGAAGCTTTCTTT. It translates to CASSLSGITEAFF.

This rearrangement joins TRBV3-1 (or the pseudogene TRBV3-2) to TRBJ2-3; D may be TRBD1 (6 bases). Trimming shortened V by 1 base and J by 3 bases, and 11 bases separated the two germline ends. Germline V gives CDR1 LGHDT, CDR2 YNNKEL (reference sequence). CDR3 length: 15 residues. Written as DNA, the CDR3 is TGTGCCAGCAGCCAAGTCTTTGGACAGACAGATACGCAGTATTTT. It translates to CASSQVFGQTDTQYF.

This clone came up once. The J gene is TRBJ2-1, the V gene TRBV18; the D gene is possibly TRBD2 (5 bases). Trimming cost V 3 bases and J 8 bases, with 8 bases left between them. Germline CDR1 KGHSH, CDR2 LQKENI. There are 12 residues in the CDR3. Written as DNA, the CDR3 is TGTGCCAGCTCACCTACGGACTATGAGCAGTTCTTC. Its translation is CASSPTDYEQFF.

The chain couples TRBV3-1 (or the pseudogene TRBV3-2) to TRBJ1-2, with D tentatively TRBD1 (5 bases). The CDR3 sequence is 14 residues long. V dropped 1 base and J dropped 4 bases, with 10 bases sitting between them. CDR1 is LGHDT, CDR2 YNNKEL, per germline (reference sequence). CDR3 nucleotide sequence: TGTGCCAGCAGCCAAGGGGGCGCGGGCTATGGCTACACCTTC. Translation gives CASSQGGAGYGYTF.

The CDR3 is CASSLVSASGTDTQYF. In DNA, the CDR3 is TGTGCCAGCAGCTTAGTCTCGGCTAGCGGCACAGATACGCAGTATTTT. The chain recombines TRBV7-2 with TRBJ2-3; TRBD2 is a possible D gene (6 bases). Germline V gene sequence: CDR1 SGHTA, CDR2 FQGNSA. The CDR3 is made up of 16 amino acids. The V gene lost 1 base and the J gene lost 1 base, with 12 bases spanning the gap. The whole variable domain, remainder taken from reference TRBV7-2 and TRBJ2-3, is GAGVSQSPSNKVTEKGKDVELRCDPISGHTALYWYRQSLGQGLEFLIYFQGNSAPDKSGLPSDRFSAERTGGSVSTLTIQRTQQEDSAVYLCASSLVSASGTDTQYFGPGTRLTVL.

The V gene is TRBV15, the J gene TRBJ2-7; D is perhaps TRBD1 (5 bases). Looked up from germline, CDR1 is LNHNV and CDR2 is YYDKDF (reference sequence). The CDR3 consists of 14 residues. V shed 0 bases and J shed 3 bases, with 9 bases lying between them. CDR3 sequence: CATSRDRGNYEQYF. The CDR3 DNA is TGTGCCACCAGCAGAGATAGGGGAAACTACGAGCAGTACTTC.

V gene TRBV5-5 combines with J gene TRBJ2-3, with D hard to call. CDR1 is SGHKS, CDR2 YYEKEE, per germline (reference sequence). This CDR3 has 12 amino acids. V lost 3 bases and J 3 bases, leaving 5 bases between the germline ends. The chain's CDR3 is CASSYLTDTQYF. DNA of the CDR3: TGTGCCAGCAGCTACCTTACAGATACGCAGTATTTT.